This T cell receptor (beta chain) was recorded in a study of CD8 T cells in Susac syndrome. Per germline, CDR1 MDHEN and CDR2 SYDVKM. V gave up 6 bases and J gave up 2 bases, with 11 bases separating them. The CDR3 loop spans 13 amino acids. RNA amounts of roughly 0.45 to 1 ug underwent reverse transcription with random hexamers. One entry per CDR3 protein results from TCRdb running MiXCR on the immunoSEQ multiplex PCR reads. Of some 250,000 distinct CDR3 sequences in the sample, 90% to 96% were seen once. The V gene is TRBV28, the J gene TRBJ2-7, with D possibly matching TRBD1 (5 bases). This sequence originates from a human donor with Susac syndrome. The sample taken for sequencing was CD4+ T cells from PBMCs. CDR3 in DNA: TGTGCCAGCAGGTTCGACAGAGCCTACGAGCAGTACTTC. Its translation is CASRFDRAYEQYF. The full variable domain, rest sourced from reference TRBV28 and TRBJ2-7, is DVKVTQSSRYLVKRTGEKVFLECVQDMDHENMFWYRQDPGLGLRLIYFSYDVKMKEKGDIPEGYSVSREKKERFSLILESASTNQTSMYLCASRFDRAYEQYFGPGTRLTVT.